Listed below are T cell receptor beta chains from one sample, sequenced in a study of a mutant IDH1 vaccine in newly diagnosed glioma. Their cognate antigens are unknown. Here immunoSEQ multiplex PCR was the method, and the copy in TCRdb shows in-frame clones only, minus some. The sample includes roughly 130,000 clones, about 80% seen only once; the top ten take about 5.5%. This specimen consisted of PBMCs, obtained from a glioma patient whose treatment included an IDH1 peptide vaccine. The source of these receptors is a man aged 40-55 years with glioma. The CDR3 runs from the conserved cysteine through the conserved F or W. A D gene is named only where the DNA matches it firmly. The listing skips clone size in some rows; elsewhere it reads once, few, many or a size class.

V gene	J gene	clone size	D gene	CDR3 protein	CDR3 DNA
TRBV18	TRBJ1-4	-	-	CASSRDISTNEKLFF	TGTGCCAGCTCACGGGACATTTCAACTAATGAAAAACTGTTTTTT
TRBV2	TRBJ1-3	-	TRBD1	CASSVTGDGNTIYF	TGTGCCAGCAGTGTGACAGGGGATGGAAACACCATATATTTT
TRBV7-2	TRBJ2-1	once	-	CASSARGVEQFF	TGTGCCAGCAGCGCGAGAGGGGTTGAGCAGTTCTTC
TRBV18	TRBJ2-1	-	TRBD2	CASSPPLLAGGNEQFF	TGTGCCAGCTCACCACCTCTGCTAGCGGGAGGCAATGAGCAGTTCTTC
TRBV29-1	TRBJ1-1	-	-	CSVVPNTEAFF	TGCAGCGTTGTTCCAAACACTGAAGCTTTCTTT
TRBV5-4	TRBJ2-7	-	-	CASSGGGLYEQYF	TGTGCCAGCAGCGGAGGGGGTTTATACGAGCAGTACTTC
TRBV7-8	TRBJ2-1	-	-	CASSLASTYNEQFF	TGTGCCAGCAGCTTAGCCTCTACCTACAATGAGCAGTTCTTC
TRBV6-5	TRBJ2-7	-	-	CASKGAGLPSYEQYF	TGTGCCAGCAAGGGAGCGGGTCTGCCCTCCTACGAGCAGTACTTC
TRBV9	TRBJ2-2	-	TRBD1	CASSLTPGTGDVGELFF	TGTGCCAGCAGCTTAACTCCCGGGACAGGGGACGTCGGGGAGCTGTTTTTT
TRBV5-6	TRBJ2-1	-	-	CASSLGQYNEQFF	TGTGCCAGCAGCTTGGGACAGTACAATGAGCAGTTCTTC
TRBV9	TRBJ2-5	once	TRBD1	CASSAIDRGQTQYF	TGTGCCAGCAGCGCGATCGACAGGGGACAGACCCAGTACTTC
TRBV19	TRBJ2-1	-	TRBD2	CASSILAGGPSNEQFF	TGTGCCAGTAGTATACTAGCGGGAGGGCCTAGCAATGAGCAGTTCTTC
TRBV7-3	TRBJ2-5	-	-	CASSRTQQETQYF	TGTGCCAGCAGCCGGACTCAGCAAGAGACCCAGTACTTC
TRBV4-3	TRBJ1-3	-	-	CASSPGGGNTIYF	TGCGCCAGCAGCCCGGGAGGAGGAAACACCATATATTTT
TRBV4-3	TRBJ2-2	-	-	CASSQDRAGAHTGELFF	TGCGCCAGCAGCCAAGATCGGGCGGGGGCCCACACCGGGGAGCTGTTTTTT
TRBV28	TRBJ2-2	-	TRBD2	CAAGGAGELFF	TGTGCCGCTGGGGGGGCCGGGGAGCTGTTTTTT
TRBV5-1	TRBJ2-3	-	-	CASSPSMADTQYF	TGCGCCAGCAGCCCATCGATGGCTGATACGCAGTATTTT
TRBV5-8	TRBJ2-5	-	-	CASSLVPGLKETQYF	TGTGCCAGCAGCTTGGTACCGGGACTGAAAGAGACCCAGTACTTC
TRBV7-2	TRBJ2-3	-	-	CASSPGTTSTDTQYF	TGTGCCAGCAGCCCGGGAACTACTAGCACAGATACGCAGTATTTT
TRBV15	TRBJ1-3	-	-	CATTRGGGLGSGNTIYF	TGTGCCACCACGAGAGGTGGGGGGCTCGGGTCTGGAAACACCATATATTTT
TRBV11-2	TRBJ2-1	-	-	CASSLDATHNEQFF	TGTGCCAGCAGCTTAGATGCGACTCACAATGAGCAGTTCTTC
TRBV5-4	TRBJ2-5	once	-	CASSFNRETQYF	TGTGCCAGCAGCTTCAATAGAGAGACCCAGTACTTC
TRBV7-2	TRBJ1-1	-	-	CASSLGPRTEAFF	TGTGCCAGCAGCTTAGGGCCGAGGACTGAAGCTTTCTTT
TRBV9	TRBJ2-5	-	-	CASSVARGEWETQYF	TGTGCCAGCAGCGTAGCTAGGGGGGAGTGGGAGACCCAGTACTTC
TRBV9	TRBJ2-6	-	-	CASSVGGSGANVLTF	TGTGCCAGCAGCGTAGGCGGGTCTGGGGCCAACGTCCTGACTTTC
TRBV5-4	TRBJ2-7	-	-	CASSLGGNRQIYEQYF	TGTGCCAGCAGCTTGGGGGGCAATCGACAGATCTACGAGCAGTACTTC
TRBV7-9	TRBJ2-1	-	-	CASSLYTDEQFF	TGTGCCAGCAGCTTATACACCGATGAGCAGTTCTTC
TRBV6-1	TRBJ2-2	-	-	CASLRRGNTGELFF	TGTGCCTCCCTGAGGCGGGGGAACACCGGGGAGCTGTTTTTT
TRBV6-1	TRBJ1-5	-	-	CASSEGRGGPHNQPQHF	TGTGCCAGCAGTGAAGGGCGGGGGGGGCCCCACAATCAGCCCCAGCATTTT
TRBV11-2	TRBJ2-2	-	TRBD2	CASSRGLAGAGELFF	TGTGCCAGCAGCCGTGGACTAGCGGGAGCCGGGGAGCTGTTTTTT
TRBV6-5	TRBJ1-5	few	-	CASRPGTEARQPQHF	TGTGCCAGCAGACCAGGGACTGAAGCACGTCAGCCCCAGCATTTT
TRBV6-5	TRBJ1-3	-	-	CASSYSTGNSGNTIYF	TGTGCCAGCAGTTACTCTACGGGGAACTCTGGAAACACCATATATTTT
TRBV5-1	TRBJ2-1	-	TRBD1	CASSLSRDRGDEQFF	TGCGCCAGCAGCCTGTCCCGGGACAGGGGTGATGAGCAGTTCTTC
TRBV13	TRBJ2-1	-	TRBD2	CASSPGTSGYNEQFF	TGTGCCAGCAGCCCCGGGACTAGCGGATACAATGAGCAGTTCTTC
TRBV14	TRBJ1-1	-	-	CASSQEWGPDTEAFF	TGTGCCAGCAGCCAAGAATGGGGGCCGGACACTGAAGCTTTCTTT
TRBV19	TRBJ1-1	-	TRBD1	CASSGRTGVTEAFF	TGTGCCAGTAGTGGGAGGACAGGGGTCACTGAAGCTTTCTTT
TRBV6-1	TRBJ2-3	-	TRBD2	CASSDRGWLAGSDTQYF	TGTGCCAGCAGTGACCGCGGGTGGCTAGCGGGCTCAGATACGCAGTATTTT
TRBV7-8	TRBJ2-1	-	TRBD2	CASSRSGNGKQFF	TGTGCCAGCAGCCGTAGCGGGAACGGTAAGCAGTTCTTC
TRBV10-2	TRBJ2-1	-	-	CASSEIRDNEQFF	TGCGCCAGCAGTGAGATTAGGGATAATGAGCAGTTCTTC
TRBV7-9	TRBJ1-2	-	-	CASSFEVNYGYTF	TGTGCCAGCAGCTTTGAAGTTAACTATGGCTACACCTTC
TRBV6-5	TRBJ1-6	-	-	CASSYRTARNSPLHF	TGTGCCAGCAGTTACCGGACAGCCAGAAATTCACCCCTCCACTTT
TRBV15	TRBJ2-6	-	-	CATSRGPDGGGLAGANVLTF	TGTGCCACCAGCAGAGGACCCGACGGAGGGGGTCTGGCTGGGGCCAACGTCCTGACTTTC
TRBV7-9	TRBJ2-7	-	-	CASNPSGSPEQYF	TGTGCCAGCAACCCTTCGGGGTCGCCCGAGCAGTACTTC
TRBV5-1	TRBJ2-2	once	-	CASSGRVLSRATGELFF	TGCGCCAGCAGCGGCAGGGTACTATCGCGAGCCACCGGGGAGCTGTTTTTT
TRBV15	TRBJ2-7	-	TRBD2	CATRAGGAYEQYF	TGTGCCACCCGGGCCGGGGGGGCCTACGAGCAGTACTTC
TRBV5-4	TRBJ2-5	-	TRBD2	CASSILAQETQYF	TGTGCCAGCAGCATACTAGCGCAAGAGACCCAGTACTTC
TRBV2	TRBJ2-3	-	-	CASSEQGRGDTQYF	TGTGCCAGCAGTGAACAGGGGAGGGGAGATACGCAGTATTTT
TRBV4-1	TRBJ2-7	-	-	CASSLGTSLSSYEQYF	TGCGCCAGCAGCCTCGGGACGTCCCTTAGCTCCTACGAGCAGTACTTC
TRBV7-8	TRBJ1-5	-	TRBD1	CASSLLGQGSQPQHF	TGTGCCAGCAGCTTATTGGGACAGGGAAGCCAGCCCCAGCATTTT
TRBV11-2	TRBJ2-3	once	-	CASSLSPGSTDTQYF	TGTGCCAGCAGCTTAAGTCCAGGGAGCACAGATACGCAGTATTTT
TRBV28	TRBJ2-7	once	TRBD2	CASSPRLAGAYEQYF	TGTGCCAGCAGTCCCAGACTAGCGGGAGCCTACGAGCAGTACTTC
TRBV29-1	TRBJ1-3	-	-	CSVNGQGSSGNTIYF	TGCAGCGTTAACGGGCAGGGAAGCTCTGGAAACACCATATATTTT
TRBV2	TRBJ1-4	-	-	CASSELGRDEKLFF	TGTGCCAGCAGTGAATTGGGACGGGATGAAAAACTGTTTTTT
TRBV15	TRBJ2-7	-	-	CATSRERGTYEQYF	TGTGCCACCAGCAGAGAACGGGGAACCTACGAGCAGTACTTC
TRBV5-4	TRBJ2-4	-	-	CASSFPGQGVRRNIQYF	TGTGCCAGCAGCTTTCCGGGACAAGGGGTGCGACGAAACATTCAGTACTTC
TRBV11-3	TRBJ2-1	few	-	CASSPSGSSYNEQFF	TGTGCCAGCAGCCCCTCGGGGAGCTCCTACAATGAGCAGTTCTTC